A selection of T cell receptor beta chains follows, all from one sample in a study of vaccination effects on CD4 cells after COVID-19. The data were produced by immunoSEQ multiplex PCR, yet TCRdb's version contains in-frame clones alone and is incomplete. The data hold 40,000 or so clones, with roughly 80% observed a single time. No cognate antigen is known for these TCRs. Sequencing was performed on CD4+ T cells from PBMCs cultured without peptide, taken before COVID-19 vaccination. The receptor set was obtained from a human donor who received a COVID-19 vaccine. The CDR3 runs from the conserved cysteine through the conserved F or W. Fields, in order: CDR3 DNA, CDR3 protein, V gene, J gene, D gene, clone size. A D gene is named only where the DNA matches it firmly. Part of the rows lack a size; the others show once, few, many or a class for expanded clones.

DNA: TGCGCCAGCAGCCAAGATTGGGGAGGGAACACCGGGGAGCTGTTTTTT
CDR3: CASSQDWGGNTGELFF
V: TRBV4-1
J: TRBJ2-2
D: -
size: few

DNA: TGCGCCAGCAGCGAGACTGTTGGTCCAGCTTTCTTT
CDR3: CASSETVGPAFF
V: TRBV5-1
J: TRBJ1-1
D: -
size: -

DNA: TGTGCCAGCACCCGACAGGGGGCTTTTGGCTACACCTTC
CDR3: CASTRQGAFGYTF
V: TRBV9
J: TRBJ1-2
D: TRBD1
size: -

DNA: TGTGCCAGCAGTGAAGCTATGTATAGCACTGAAGCTTTCTTT
CDR3: CASSEAMYSTEAFF
V: TRBV2
J: TRBJ1-1
D: -
size: -

DNA: TGTGCCAGCAGCGCGGGTGGAGGTGGCTACACCTTC
CDR3: CASSAGGGGYTF
V: TRBV5-8
J: TRBJ1-2
D: -
size: -

DNA: TGTGCCAGCAGCTTCGGGGGGAGGGCTAATGAAAAACTGTTTTTT
CDR3: CASSFGGRANEKLFF
V: TRBV5-4
J: TRBJ1-4
D: -
size: once

DNA: TGTGCCAGCAGCTCGAACGGGGGGGGCTCCAGCAATCAGCCCCAGCATTTT
CDR3: CASSSNGGGSSNQPQHF
V: TRBV11-2
J: TRBJ1-5
D: -
size: -

DNA: TGTGCCAGCATTCTATACGGGGTGACAGGGGCCAACGTCCTGACTTTC
CDR3: CASILYGVTGANVLTF
V: TRBV5-6
J: TRBJ2-6
D: -
size: -

DNA: TGCGCCAGCAGCTTGGGAGGACAGGGGGCTCAGCCCCAGCATTTT
CDR3: CASSLGGQGAQPQHF
V: TRBV5-1
J: TRBJ1-5
D: TRBD1
size: -

DNA: TGTGCCAGTAGTATCGAAACAGGGGGGAACTATGGCTACACCTTC
CDR3: CASSIETGGNYGYTF
V: TRBV19
J: TRBJ1-2
D: TRBD1
size: -

DNA: TGTGCCAGCAGTTCAGGAATGCTCGCGGGGGTTCTATCCACAGATACGCAGTATTTT
CDR3: CASSSGMLAGVLSTDTQYF
V: TRBV6-2/TRBV6-3
J: TRBJ2-3
D: TRBD2
size: -

DNA: TGTGCCAGCAGCTTAAGGGGCGGACTAGCGGGGGATACCTACAATGAGCAGTTCTTC
CDR3: CASSLRGGLAGDTYNEQFF
V: TRBV7-3
J: TRBJ2-1
D: TRBD2
size: -

DNA: TGTGCCAGCAGCGTAGTCAGCAAGGGGATCGAGGTAAACAATGAGCAGTTCTTC
CDR3: CASSVVSKGIEVNNEQFF
V: TRBV9
J: TRBJ2-1
D: -
size: -

DNA: TGTGCCAGTAGTATAGGGCTAGCGGTCCGCACAGATACGCAGTATTTT
CDR3: CASSIGLAVRTDTQYF
V: TRBV19
J: TRBJ2-3
D: TRBD2
size: -

DNA: TGCGCCAGCAGTGAGAGGACTAGCGGGAGATTATACAATGAGCAGTTCTTC
CDR3: CASSERTSGRLYNEQFF
V: TRBV10-1
J: TRBJ2-1
D: TRBD2
size: -

DNA: TGTGCCAGCAGCTTGGGACTAGCGGGGGACCGCGAGACCCAGTACTTC
CDR3: CASSLGLAGDRETQYF
V: TRBV11-2
J: TRBJ2-5
D: TRBD2
size: -

DNA: TGTGCCAGCAGTGCGACCGGAGGCAGAGTTGCTAAAGAAGCTTTCTTT
CDR3: CASSATGGRVAKEAFF
V: TRBV6-1
J: TRBJ1-1
D: -
size: -

DNA: TGTGCCAGTGTCGGAGCGGACAGGGGCAATGAGCAGTTCTTC
CDR3: CASVGADRGNEQFF
V: TRBV6-1
J: TRBJ2-1
D: TRBD1
size: -

DNA: TGTGCCAGCAGTGAAGTCGGGGTCGGCCCTGGGTTTTTT
CDR3: CASSEVGVGPGFF
V: TRBV6-1
J: TRBJ1-4
D: -
size: -

DNA: TGTGCCAGCAGCCATTCTCTGGACAGGGTCTGGGGAAACATTCAGTACTTC
CDR3: CASSHSLDRVWGNIQYF
V: TRBV3-1/TRBV3-2
J: TRBJ2-4
D: TRBD1
size: once

DNA: TGCGCCAGCAGCGGTCCTATAGCTAGCACAGATACGCAGTATTTT
CDR3: CASSGPIASTDTQYF
V: TRBV5-1
J: TRBJ2-3
D: -
size: -

DNA: TGTGCCAGCTCACCAGGGACGAACACTGAAGCTTTCTTT
CDR3: CASSPGTNTEAFF
V: TRBV18
J: TRBJ1-1
D: -
size: -

DNA: TGTGCCAGCAGCCGGGACAGGGGTTACGAGACCCAGTACTTC
CDR3: CASSRDRGYETQYF
V: TRBV6-2/TRBV6-3
J: TRBJ2-5
D: TRBD1
size: -

DNA: TGCGCCAGCAGAGATGAGAGGGGGCCCCACAATGAGCAGTTCTTC
CDR3: CASRDERGPHNEQFF
V: TRBV5-1
J: TRBJ2-1
D: TRBD1
size: -

DNA: TGTGCTAGTGGTATAACCCCCGACGGAGCTTTGGCCCATCAGCCCCAGCATTTT
CDR3: CASGITPDGALAHQPQHF
V: TRBV12-5
J: TRBJ1-5
D: -
size: -

DNA: TGTGCCAGCAGTTACACAGGGAGAACTGAAGCTTTCTTT
CDR3: CASSYTGRTEAFF
V: TRBV6-2/TRBV6-3
J: TRBJ1-1
D: -
size: few

DNA: TGTGCCAGTAGTATACGACAGGATACTAGCAATCAGCCCCAGCATTTT
CDR3: CASSIRQDTSNQPQHF
V: TRBV19
J: TRBJ1-5
D: -
size: -

DNA: TGCGCCAGCAGCCGGCGGGGAGAAAACATTCAGTACTTC
CDR3: CASSRRGENIQYF
V: TRBV5-1
J: TRBJ2-4
D: -
size: -

DNA: TGTGCCAGCAGCCAGACTAGCGGGGGCGATACGCAGTATTTT
CDR3: CASSQTSGGDTQYF
V: TRBV7-3
J: TRBJ2-3
D: TRBD2
size: -

DNA: TGTGCCAGCAGTGAGGTAGGGGCCGGTAATCAGCCCCAGCATTTT
CDR3: CASSEVGAGNQPQHF
V: TRBV2
J: TRBJ1-5
D: -
size: few

DNA: TGTGCCAGCAGATTTCGGACGGGGAACTATGGCTACACCTTC
CDR3: CASRFRTGNYGYTF
V: TRBV5-6
J: TRBJ1-2
D: -
size: -

DNA: TGTGCCAGCAGCGAGACACAGGGAAACTATGGCTACACCTTC
CDR3: CASSETQGNYGYTF
V: TRBV28
J: TRBJ1-2
D: -
size: -

DNA: TGTGCCAGCAGCGCGACCCAAGGCGGGGGGTGGTTCAATGAGCAGTTCTTC
CDR3: CASSATQGGGWFNEQFF
V: TRBV7-3
J: TRBJ2-1
D: TRBD2
size: -

DNA: TGTGCCAGTAGTATCCTGGAGAACACCGGGGAGCTGTTTTTT
CDR3: CASSILENTGELFF
V: TRBV19
J: TRBJ2-2
D: -
size: -

DNA: TGCGCCAGCAGCCGGCTGCCGGGGACAGTTACAGATACGCAGTATTTT
CDR3: CASSRLPGTVTDTQYF
V: TRBV4-1
J: TRBJ2-3
D: TRBD1
size: -

DNA: TGCGCCAGCAGCCCGGGACAGGGCCCCTTCTATGGCTACACCTTC
CDR3: CASSPGQGPFYGYTF
V: TRBV4-1
J: TRBJ1-2
D: TRBD1
size: -

DNA: TGTGCCAGCAGCGGACAGGGATCTGGGGCCAACGTCCTGACTTTC
CDR3: CASSGQGSGANVLTF
V: TRBV5-4
J: TRBJ2-6
D: TRBD1
size: -

DNA: TGTGCCAGCAGTGTGATGGGGGAGGGGGTCAGTTTTGTACAGCCCCAGCATTTT
CDR3: CASSVMGEGVSFVQPQHF
V: TRBV28
J: TRBJ1-5
D: -
size: once

DNA: TGTGCCAGCAGAAAGACAGGGATAGAAAAACTGTTTTTT
CDR3: CASRKTGIEKLFF
V: TRBV6-6
J: TRBJ1-4
D: TRBD1
size: -

DNA: TGCGCCAGCAGCTTGGCGCCGCAGGGGGATAATGAAAAACTGTTTTTT
CDR3: CASSLAPQGDNEKLFF
V: TRBV5-1
J: TRBJ1-4
D: TRBD1
size: -

DNA: TGTGCCAGTAGTATAGCTCTAGCCGTCACAGATACGCAGTATTTT
CDR3: CASSIALAVTDTQYF
V: TRBV19
J: TRBJ2-3
D: -
size: -

DNA: TGTGCCAGCAGCCTGAAGAACACCGGGGAGCTGTTTTTT
CDR3: CASSLKNTGELFF
V: TRBV3-1/TRBV3-2
J: TRBJ2-2
D: -
size: -

DNA: TGTGCCAGCAGGACAGATGCCGGGGAGCTGTTTTTT
CDR3: CASRTDAGELFF
V: TRBV2
J: TRBJ2-2
D: -
size: -

DNA: TGTGCCATCAGTGAGGGGGCGGGGGAAAAACTGTTTTTT
CDR3: CAISEGAGEKLFF
V: TRBV10-3
J: TRBJ1-4
D: -
size: -

DNA: TGTGCCAGTAGTATATCCCTGACTAGCGGGGGGGTAACAGATACGCAGTATTTT
CDR3: CASSISLTSGGVTDTQYF
V: TRBV19
J: TRBJ2-3
D: TRBD2
size: -

DNA: TGTGCCAGCTCTCTCGGAGGGGGGAACACTGAAGCTTTCTTT
CDR3: CASSLGGGNTEAFF
V: TRBV18
J: TRBJ1-1
D: -
size: -

DNA: TGTGCCAGCAGCTTAGTTGCCGGGAACACTGAAGCTTTCTTT
CDR3: CASSLVAGNTEAFF
V: TRBV7-9
J: TRBJ1-1
D: -
size: -

DNA: TGTGCCAGCGCCGGGGGTACGAACACTGAAGCTTTCTTT
CDR3: CASAGGTNTEAFF
V: TRBV9
J: TRBJ1-1
D: -
size: few

DNA: TGTGCCAGCAGTTACGGGTCGCGCGGGCGCAGCTATGGCTACACCTTC
CDR3: CASSYGSRGRSYGYTF
V: TRBV6-5
J: TRBJ1-2
D: -
size: once

DNA: TGCAGCGTCGAGAGGGACGGAATCTATGGCTACACCTTC
CDR3: CSVERDGIYGYTF
V: TRBV29-1
J: TRBJ1-2
D: -
size: -

DNA: TGTGCCAGCTCACTTGCTTTGGGTTTGGAGACCCAGTACTTC
CDR3: CASSLALGLETQYF
V: TRBV18
J: TRBJ2-5
D: -
size: once

DNA: TGTGCCAGCAGGGGAAGTGCGGGGGGAACCACAGATACGCAGTATTTT
CDR3: CASRGSAGGTTDTQYF
V: TRBV6-6
J: TRBJ2-3
D: TRBD2
size: -

DNA: TGTGCCACCAGTGCTTCTGGAAACACCATATATTTT
CDR3: CATSASGNTIYF
V: TRBV24-1
J: TRBJ1-3
D: -
size: -

DNA: TGTGCCAGTAGTATGGGAGGGGTGGGGCAGCCCCAGCATTTT
CDR3: CASSMGGVGQPQHF
V: TRBV19
J: TRBJ1-5
D: -
size: -

DNA: TGTGCCAGCAGCTTAGTCGGGGGGGCCTACAATGAGCAGTTCTTC
CDR3: CASSLVGGAYNEQFF
V: TRBV7-2
J: TRBJ2-1
D: TRBD2
size: -

DNA: TGTGCCAGCAGCCAAGATATAACGGTCTACAATGAGCAGTTCTTC
CDR3: CASSQDITVYNEQFF
V: TRBV3-1/TRBV3-2
J: TRBJ2-1
D: -
size: -

DNA: TGTGCCAGCGGCAGGGGGGACTATGGCTACACCTTC
CDR3: CASGRGDYGYTF
V: TRBV18
J: TRBJ1-2
D: TRBD1
size: few

DNA: TGTGCCAGCAGTTTTAACAGGAAGGAGACCCAGTACTTC
CDR3: CASSFNRKETQYF
V: TRBV12-3/TRBV12-4
J: TRBJ2-5
D: -
size: -

DNA: TGCGCCAGCAGCTTGGGTATTAACACTGAAGCTTTCTTT
CDR3: CASSLGINTEAFF
V: TRBV5-1
J: TRBJ1-1
D: -
size: -